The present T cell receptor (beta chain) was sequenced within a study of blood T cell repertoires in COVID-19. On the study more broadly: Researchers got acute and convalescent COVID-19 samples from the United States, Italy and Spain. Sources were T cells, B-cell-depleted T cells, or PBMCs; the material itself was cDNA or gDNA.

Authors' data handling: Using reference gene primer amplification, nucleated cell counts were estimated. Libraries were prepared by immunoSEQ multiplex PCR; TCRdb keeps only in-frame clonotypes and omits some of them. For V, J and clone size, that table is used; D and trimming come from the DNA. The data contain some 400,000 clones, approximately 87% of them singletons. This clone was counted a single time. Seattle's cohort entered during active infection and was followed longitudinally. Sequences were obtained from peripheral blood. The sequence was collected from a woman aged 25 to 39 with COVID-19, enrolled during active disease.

The CDR3 nucleotides read TGTGCCAGCAGCTCGACAGGGGATTCTGGAAACACCATATATTTT. Translation gives CASSSTGDSGNTIYF. The chain uses TRBV9 and TRBJ1-3, with 8 bases lining up with TRBD1. Per germline, CDR1 SGDLS and CDR2 YYNGEE. V lost 4 bases to trimming and J lost 1 base; unmatched junction nucleotides: 4. This CDR3 spans 15 amino acids.